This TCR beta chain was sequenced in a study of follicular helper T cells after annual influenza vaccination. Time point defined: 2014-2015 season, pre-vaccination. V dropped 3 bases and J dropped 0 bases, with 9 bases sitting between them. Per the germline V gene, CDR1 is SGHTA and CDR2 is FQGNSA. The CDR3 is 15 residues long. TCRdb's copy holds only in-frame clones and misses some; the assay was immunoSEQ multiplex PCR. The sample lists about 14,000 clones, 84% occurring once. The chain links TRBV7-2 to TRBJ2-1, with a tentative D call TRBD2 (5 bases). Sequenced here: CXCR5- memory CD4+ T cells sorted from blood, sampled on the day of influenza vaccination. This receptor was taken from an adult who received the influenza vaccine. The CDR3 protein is CASSFSSGSYNEQFF. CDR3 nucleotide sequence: TGTGCCAGCAGCTTTTCAAGCGGCTCCTACAATGAGCAGTTCTTC. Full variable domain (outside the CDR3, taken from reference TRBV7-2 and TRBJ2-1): GAGVSQSPSNKVTEKGKDVELRCDPISGHTALYWYRQSLGQGLEFLIYFQGNSAPDKSGLPSDRFSAERTGGSVSTLTIQRTQQEDSAVYLCASSFSSGSYNEQFFGPGTRLTVL.